Shown below are 2 T cell receptor beta chains from a single sample sequenced in a study of neoadjuvant anti-PD-1 for oral cavity cancer. Time point described: after neoadjuvant nivolumab, at surgical resection. The assay was immunoSEQ multiplex PCR, and TCRdb's table has in-frame clones only and misses some. The table includes roughly 14,000 clones, about 77% detected once. Here the sequenced sample was PBMCs, taken after nivolumab (anti-PD-1) treatment. The source is a person aged 35 to 85 with oral cavity squamous cell carcinoma.

V usage is TRBV18 and J usage is TRBJ2-7; the match to TRBD2 covers 13 bases. V lost 1 base and J lost 3; bases outside the gene matches: 6. Looked up from germline, CDR1 is KGHSH and CDR2 is LQKENI. The CDR3 runs 17 residues. CDR3 loop: CASSPLKGTSGNYEQYF. CDR3 sequence (DNA): TGTGCCAGCTCACCACTGAAAGGGACTAGCGGGAACTACGAGCAGTACTTC.

In its sample, this clone was seen a few times. This chain joins TRBV21-1 and TRBJ2-7; the DNA was not compared with TRBD1, the D call given in the table. TRBV21-1 is reported as a pseudogene. This CDR3 has 10 amino acids. CDR3 DNA sequence: TGTGCCACAAACCAGTACGAGCAGTACTTC. Its translation is CATNQYEQYF.